Below, 21 T cell receptor beta chains from the same sample are listed, as sequenced in a study of cytomegalovirus exposure and HLA in healthy donors. PCR used 60 Vbeta primers and 13 Jbeta primers. The repertoire was sequenced with immunoSEQ multiplex PCR; TCRdb's copy has only in-frame clones and lacks some. The table includes 100,000 to 140,000 clones, about 84% detected once. Sequencing was done on a sample of PBMCs. Receptors were obtained from a young man in good health and CMV-seronegative.

With regard to this clone: At the DNA level, this CDR3 is encoded by other sequences in the same sample as well. The genes are TRBV7-6 and TRBJ1-2; 7 nucleotides line up with TRBD1. The CDR3 sequence is 15 residues long. The V gene's germline CDR1 is SGHVS and CDR2 FNYEAQ. V lost 1 base and J lost 6; bases outside the gene matches: 8. The CDR3 loop reads CASSLGTGAEDGYTF. CDR3 in DNA: TGTGCCAGCAGCTTAGGAACAGGGGCGGAGGATGGCTACACCTTC.

The table lists this clone with a count of one. The rearrangement joins TRBV30 to TRBJ2-4; a possible D gene is TRBD2 (6 bases). Trimming stripped 3 bases from V and 0 bases from J, with 15 bases between. The germline V gene encodes CDR1 GTSNPN and CDR2 SVGIG (reference sequence). This CDR3 is 16 amino acids long. CDR3 protein: CAWRPRSGLAKNIQYF. In nucleotides, the CDR3 is TGTGCCTGGAGACCCCGCAGCGGGTTAGCCAAAAACATTCAGTACTTC.

This sequence joins TRBV2 and TRBJ2-1; perhaps TRBD1 as D (6 bases). The CDR3 length is 15 residues. V lost 3 bases and J 2 bases, leaving 11 bases between the germline ends. Germline CDR1 reads SNHLY; CDR2 reads FYNNEI. The CDR3 is CASSDGGRTYNEQFF. The CDR3 DNA is TGTGCCAGCAGTGATGGGGGCAGGACCTACAATGAGCAGTTCTTC.

The CDR3 region has the DNA TGTGCCAGCTGCCCTCTGACTAGCGGGCCCTACGAGCAGTACTTC. Translation gives CASCPLTSGPYEQYF. The chain has TRBV6-5 and TRBJ2-7, with TRBD2 matching 10 bases. J gave up 2 bases and V 8 bases, and 9 bases lay outside the gene matches. The CDR3 runs 15 residues. Germline V gene lookup returns CDR1 MNHEY and CDR2 SVGAGI.

In this sample, this clone turned up once. The chain links TRBV6-5 to TRBJ2-1, with 14 bases lining up with TRBD2. V shed 7 bases, J shed 8 bases, and the junction held 7 bases outside the gene matches. From germline, CDR1 is MNHEY and CDR2 SVGAGI. This CDR3 region has 15 residues. The CDR3 loop is CASIRTSGRFDEQFF. CDR3 nucleotide sequence: TGTGCCAGCATCCGGACTAGCGGGAGGTTCGATGAGCAGTTCTTC.

The rearrangement joins TRBV7-6 to TRBJ2-6; no clear D. Germline CDR1 reads SGHVS; CDR2 reads FNYEAQ. The CDR3 loop spans 16 amino acids. Deletions cut 1 base from V and 1 base from J, with 8 bases between. CDR3 DNA: TGTGCCAGCAGCTTAGGGGCGAATTCTGGGGCCAACGTCCTGACTTTC. It yields the protein CASSLGANSGANVLTF.

This clone was seen only once. V is TRBV6-5 and J is TRBJ2-7, with D tentatively TRBD1 (5 bases). Germline V gives CDR1 MNHEY, CDR2 SVGAGI. Deletions cut 0 bases from V and 7 bases from J, with 16 bases between. The CDR3 runs 15 residues. CDR3 sequence reads: CASSYSISGAREQYF. The CDR3 DNA reads as TGTGCCAGCAGTTACTCAATCTCTGGGGCCCGAGAGCAGTACTTC.

The chain has TRBV28 and TRBJ1-2; maybe TRBD1 (6 bases). Germline assignment: CDR1 MDHEN and CDR2 SYDVKM. Trimming stripped 5 bases from V and 8 bases from J, with 15 bases between. This CDR3 region has 13 residues. The CDR3 DNA reads as TGTGCCAGCAGTACCCCAGGGGAAGGCGGCTACACCTTC. Protein sequence: CASSTPGEGGYTF.

This clone was recorded a few times. The J gene is TRBJ2-7, the V gene TRBV2, with D unclear. The V end was cut by 7 bases, the J end by 5 bases, with 12 bases between. This CDR3 has 12 residues. The germline CDR1 and CDR2 sequences are SNHLY and FYNNEI. CDR3 coding DNA: TGTGCCAGCACCTCGAGTTCCCACGAGCAGTACTTC. This sequence encodes CASTSSSHEQYF.

This chain uses TRBV4-2 with TRBJ2-5; D is perhaps TRBD2 (5 bases). Matching the DNA end better, TRBJ2-7 makes the J call doubtful. The CDR3 is 15 residues long. Germline V CDR1 and CDR2: LGHNA, YNFKEQ. The CDR3 region is CASSQAGSVGYEQYF. CDR3 in DNA: TGTGCCAGCAGCCAAGCGGGATCCGTGGGCTACGAGCAGTACTTC.

The chain uses TRBV5-1 and TRBJ1-4; 8 bases agree with TRBD1. There are 15 residues in the CDR3. Unmatched junction bases numbered 9, after V lost 4 bases and J lost 7 bases. Looked up from germline, CDR1 is SGHRS and CDR2 is YFSETQ. Here the CDR3 DNA reads TGCGCCAGCAGCCGAGGACAGGGCGAAGTTGAAAAACTGTTTTTT. This gives the protein CASSRGQGEVEKLFF.

The chain is built from TRBV28 and TRBJ2-5; D gene unclear. V was trimmed by 5 bases and J by 3 bases, leaving 7 bases between them. CDR3 length: 12 residues. CDR1 and CDR2 (germline): MDHEN, SYDVKM. The CDR3: CASSGGKETQYF. DNA of the CDR3: TGTGCCAGCAGTGGCGGAAAAGAGACCCAGTACTTC. Combining the CDR3 with reference TRBV28 and TRBJ2-5 gives the whole variable domain DVKVTQSSRYLVKRTGEKVFLECVQDMDHENMFWYRQDPGLGLRLIYFSYDVKMKEKGDIPEGYSVSREKKERFSLILESASTNQTSMYLCASSGGKETQYFGPGTRLLVL.

This clone was observed a few times. CDR3 sequence (DNA): TGTGCCAGCTCACCGGCAGGAAACGCTGGAAACACCATATATTTT. This encodes CASSPAGNAGNTIYF. The chain uses TRBV18 and TRBJ1-3, with D hard to call. CDR1 KGHSH and CDR2 LQKENI come from the germline V gene. V lost 3 bases and J lost 2, with 11 bases in between. The CDR3 length is 15 residues. Combining the CDR3 with reference TRBV18 and TRBJ1-3 gives the whole variable domain NAGVMQNPRHLVRRRGQEARLRCSPMKGHSHVYWYRQLPEEGLKFMVYLQKENIIDESGMPKERFSAEFPKEGPSILRIQQVVRGDSAAYFCASSPAGNAGNTIYFGEGSWLTVV.

This chain uses TRBV30 with TRBJ1-2; possible D gene TRBD1, 6 bases. Germline CDR1 reads GTSNPN; CDR2 reads SVGIG (reference sequence). Trimming stripped 0 bases from V and 12 bases from J, with 11 bases between. This CDR3 is built from 11 residues. CDR3 region: CAWSVGGVDTF. CDR3 DNA: TGTGCCTGGAGTGTAGGGGGGGTCGACACCTTC.

The CDR3 DNA reads as TGTGCCAGCAGCGTTCGACTAGCGCTAGAAGAGACCCAGTACTTC. Its translation is CASSVRLALEETQYF. The J gene is TRBJ2-5, the V gene TRBV7-9; the match to TRBD2 covers 8 bases. V shed 5 bases and J 3 bases; nucleotides not matched to a gene: 8. The CDR3 consists of 15 residues. Looked up from germline, CDR1 is SEHNR and CDR2 is FQNEAQ (reference sequence).

This clone appeared a few times. The rearrangement uses TRBV4-2 and TRBJ2-7, with a possible D match to TRBD2 (5 bases). CDR1 and CDR2 (germline): LGHNA, YNFKEQ. V lost 4 bases and J lost 0, with 13 bases in between. This CDR3 spans 15 amino acids. The CDR3 bases are TGTGCCAGCAGCCGCGCAGGTGAGGGCTCCTACGAGCAGTACTTC. Its protein product is CASSRAGEGSYEQYF.

In DNA form, the CDR3 reads TGTGCCAGCAGCCGGACAGCCTCCTACGAGCAGTACTTC. Translation: CASSRTASYEQYF. The chain combines TRBV27 with TRBJ2-7, with D perhaps matching TRBD1 (6 bases). The ends were cut back, 6 bases at V and 0 bases at J, with 9 bases in the middle. There are 13 residues in the CDR3. Germline V gene lookup returns CDR1 MNHEY and CDR2 SMNVEV (reference sequence).

On this clone: One end of the junction is discordant with germline, which a read error may explain. This sequence joins TRBV4-2 and TRBJ2-1, with 10 bases identical to TRBD2. Germline values: CDR1 LGHNA, CDR2 YNFKEQ. The CDR3 sequence is 17 residues long. CDR3 sequence: CASTQGMSGGGWGEQFF. The CDR3 DNA sequence: TGTGCCAGCACCCAAGGGATGAGCGGGGGGGGATGGGGTGAGCAGTTCTTC.

V usage is TRBV6-5 and J usage is TRBJ1-1; D may be TRBD1 (6 bases). The CDR3 has 13 residues. CDR1 MNHEY and CDR2 SVGAGI come from the germline V gene. The V and J ends lost 4 bases and 5 bases respectively, with 11 bases between them. CDR3 bases: TGTGCCAGCAGTTCCACAGGGCCTACTGAAGCTTTCTTT. This translates into CASSSTGPTEAFF.

The genes are TRBV7-9 and TRBJ1-2; D remains unclear. The V end was cut by 5 bases, the J end by 5 bases, with 21 bases between. Germline assignment: CDR1 SEHNR and CDR2 FQNEAQ (reference sequence). The CDR3 length is 16 residues. Here the CDR3 reads CASSHTQTTYSYGYTF. In DNA, the CDR3 is TGTGCCAGCAGCCATACTCAAACCACCTATTCTTATGGCTACACCTTC.

The CDR3 loop is CAWSVARVEQYF. As DNA, the CDR3 is TGTGCCTGGAGTGTAGCCAGGGTCGAGCAGTACTTC. The chain joins TRBV30 to TRBJ2-7; D might be TRBD1 (5 bases). This CDR3 has 12 residues. Germline V gene sequence: CDR1 GTSNPN, CDR2 SVGIG (reference sequence). Trimming took off 0 bases at V and 6 bases at J, with 9 bases between the two ends.